Presented here are 10 T cell receptor beta chains from one specimen sequenced in a study of CD8 T cells in ankylosing spondylitis. TCRdb itself ran the 5' RACE reads through MiXCR, one entry per CDR3 protein. The sample holds roughly 220,000 distinct CDR3 sequences, around 19% seen once. Study results and limitations: It appeared that ankylosing spondylitis blood was characterized by a TCR beta motif of roughly 8 highly homologous variants.

These receptors have no identified antigens. Input material: blood, either unsorted or a sorted T cell fraction (not recorded which). The source is a male donor with ankylosing spondylitis.

The CDR3 region is CASSLADEGNEQFF. The CDR3 bases are TGTGCCAGCAGCTTAGCGGACGAGGGAAATGAGCAGTTCTTC. The chain joins TRBV7-9 to TRBJ2-1; possible D gene TRBD2, 5 bases. Germline V CDR1 and CDR2: SEHNR, FQNEAQ (reference sequence). The V end lost 0 bases, the J end lost 7 bases, and 10 bases lay between the germline ends. The CDR3 is made up of 14 amino acids.

The chain carries TRBV30 and TRBJ2-3; D gene ambiguous. The CDR3 has 14 residues. V was trimmed by 0 bases and J by 2 bases, leaving 9 bases between them. In germline, CDR1 is GTSNPN, CDR2 SVGIG (reference sequence). The CDR3 reads CAWSVGLHTDTQYF. Written as DNA, the CDR3 is TGTGCCTGGAGTGTAGGCCTCCACACAGATACGCAGTATTTT.

This chain links TRBV15 with TRBJ2-2, with TRBD1 matching over 7 bases. The ends lost 8 bases at V and 3 bases at J; junction bases unmatched: 12. CDR1 is LNHNV and CDR2 is YYDKDF in the germline V gene (reference sequence). CDR3 length: 16 amino acids. DNA of the CDR3: TGTGCCACCGTCGATTCCGGGACAGTCGACACCGGGGAGCTGTTTTTT. Translation: CATVDSGTVDTGELFF.

The genes are TRBV20-1 and TRBJ1-1, with D unresolved. Trimming left V 3 bases short and J 1 base short, with 9 bases between. Germline-derived CDR1 and CDR2 are DFQATT and SNEGSKA (reference sequence). The CDR3 totals 13 residues. CDR3 loop: CSASGPSNTEAFF. In nucleotides, the CDR3 is TGCAGTGCTAGCGGGCCTTCGAACACTGAAGCTTTCTTT.

V gene TRBV9 combines with J gene TRBJ2-1, with D perhaps matching TRBD2 (6 bases). This CDR3 has 15 residues. Germline V CDR1 and CDR2: SGDLS, YYNGEE. The V end lost 0 bases, the J end lost 10 bases, and 17 bases lay between the germline ends. The CDR3 nucleotides read TGTGCCAGCAGCGTAGAAGGGGAAGGGACTTGGGAGCAGTTCTTC. Translating gives CASSVEGEGTWEQFF. The variable domain in full, with the rest retrieved from reference TRBV9 and TRBJ2-1, is DSGVTQTPKHLITATGQRVTLRCSPRSGDLSVYWYQQSLDQGLQFLIQYYNGEERAKGNILERFSAQQFPDLHSELNLSSLELGDSALYFCASSVEGEGTWEQFFGPGTRLTVL.

This clonotype occurred many times. V usage is TRBV4-3 and J usage is TRBJ2-7; 10 bases match TRBD1. The germline gives CDR1 LGHNA, CDR2 YSLEER. With V trimmed by 4 bases and J by 3 bases, 12 bases remained unmatched. This CDR3 comprises 17 residues. CDR3 residues: CASSPGTGAIGGYEQYF. The DNA of the CDR3 is TGCGCCAGCAGCCCCGGGACAGGGGCTATCGGAGGCTACGAGCAGTACTTC.

The chain couples TRBV5-1 to TRBJ2-1; 11 bases match TRBD2. Per the germline V gene, CDR1 is SGHRS and CDR2 is YFSETQ. V dropped 2 bases and J dropped 6; count of bases not matched to a gene: 7. This CDR3 has 16 residues. The CDR3 DNA follows: TGCGCCAGCAGCTTCCCTAGCGGGAGGACGGGCAATGAGCAGTTCTTC. It codes for CASSFPSGRTGNEQFF.

This clonotype was seen a few times. The chain combines TRBV12-3 or TRBV12-4 with TRBJ2-3; TRBD2 matches 7 bases. There are 16 residues in the CDR3. Losses at the gene ends were 6 bases for V and 0 bases for J; bases not matched to a gene: 9. For the CDR3, the DNA is TGTGCCAGCAGCCCCGGGGGGATTTCTAGCACAGATACGCAGTATTTT. This gives the protein CASSPGGISSTDTQYF.

The chain links TRBV6-2 or TRBV6-3 to TRBJ1-1; D remains unclear. V lost 2 bases to trimming and J lost 0 bases, with 7 bases between them. Germline V gene data show CDR1 as MNHEY and CDR2 as SVGEGT. The CDR3 length is 14 residues. The CDR3, as DNA: TGTGCCAGCAGTTACGGAGGGTTGAACACTGAAGCTTTCTTT. Protein product: CASSYGGLNTEAFF.

The rearrangement joins TRBV12-3 or TRBV12-4 to TRBJ2-3, with D possibly called TRBD1 or TRBD2 (7 bases each). The CDR3 covers 14 residues. V was pared by 5 bases and J by 4 bases, with 13 bases between. The CDR3 reads CASSPPGGADTQYF. The CDR3 DNA reads as TGTGCCAGCAGTCCTCCAGGGGGGGCAGATACGCAGTATTTT.